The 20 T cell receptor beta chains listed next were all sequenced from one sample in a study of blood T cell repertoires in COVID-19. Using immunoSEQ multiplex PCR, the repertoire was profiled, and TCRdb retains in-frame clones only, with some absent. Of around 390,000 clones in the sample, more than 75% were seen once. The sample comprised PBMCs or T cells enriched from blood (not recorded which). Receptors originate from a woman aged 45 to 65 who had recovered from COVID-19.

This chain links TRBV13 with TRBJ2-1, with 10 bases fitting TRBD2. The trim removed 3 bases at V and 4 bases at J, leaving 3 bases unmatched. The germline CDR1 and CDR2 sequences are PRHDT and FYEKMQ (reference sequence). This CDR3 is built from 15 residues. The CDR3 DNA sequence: TGTGCCAGCAGCTTCGAGGGACTAGCGTACAATGAGCAGTTCTTC. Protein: CASSFEGLAYNEQFF.

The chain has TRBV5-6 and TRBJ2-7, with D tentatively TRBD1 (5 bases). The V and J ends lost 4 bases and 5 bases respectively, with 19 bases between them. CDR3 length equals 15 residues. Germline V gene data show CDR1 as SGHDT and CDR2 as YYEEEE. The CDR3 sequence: CASSRATEPRNEQYF. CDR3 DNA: TGTGCCAGCAGCCGTGCGACAGAGCCTCGGAACGAGCAGTACTTC.

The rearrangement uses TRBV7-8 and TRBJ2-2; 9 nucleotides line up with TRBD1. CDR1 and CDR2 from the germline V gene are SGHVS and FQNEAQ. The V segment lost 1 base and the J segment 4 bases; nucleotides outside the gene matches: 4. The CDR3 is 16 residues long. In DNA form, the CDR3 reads TGTGCCAGCAGCTTAGGACAGGGGGGGTTCACCGGGGAGCTGTTTTTT. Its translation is CASSLGQGGFTGELFF.

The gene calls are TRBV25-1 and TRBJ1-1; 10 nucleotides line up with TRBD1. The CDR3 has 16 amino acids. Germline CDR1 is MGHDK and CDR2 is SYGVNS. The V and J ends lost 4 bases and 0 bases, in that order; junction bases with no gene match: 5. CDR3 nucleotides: TGTGCCAGCAGTGGTAGGGACAGGGGATTGAACACTGAAGCTTTCTTT. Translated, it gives CASSGRDRGLNTEAFF.

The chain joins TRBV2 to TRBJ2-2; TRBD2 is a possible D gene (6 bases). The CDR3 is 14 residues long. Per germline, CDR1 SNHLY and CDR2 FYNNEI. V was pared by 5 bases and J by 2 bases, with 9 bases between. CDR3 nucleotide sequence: TGTGCCAGCAGTTATGGGACTAACACCGGGGAGCTGTTTTTT. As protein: CASSYGTNTGELFF.

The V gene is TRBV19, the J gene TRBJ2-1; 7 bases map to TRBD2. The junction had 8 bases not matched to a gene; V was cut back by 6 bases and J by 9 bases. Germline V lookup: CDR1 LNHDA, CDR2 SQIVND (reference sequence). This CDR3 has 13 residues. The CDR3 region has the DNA TGTGCCAGTAGGCCGGGACTACGGGGTGAGCAGTTCTTC. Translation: CASRPGLRGEQFF.

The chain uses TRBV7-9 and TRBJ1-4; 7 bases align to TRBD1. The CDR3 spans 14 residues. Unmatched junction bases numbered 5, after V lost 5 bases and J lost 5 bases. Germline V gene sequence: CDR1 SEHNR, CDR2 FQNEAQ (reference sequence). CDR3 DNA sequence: TGTGCCAGCAGCCCCGACAGGGCGAATGAAAAACTGTTTTTT. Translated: CASSPDRANEKLFF.

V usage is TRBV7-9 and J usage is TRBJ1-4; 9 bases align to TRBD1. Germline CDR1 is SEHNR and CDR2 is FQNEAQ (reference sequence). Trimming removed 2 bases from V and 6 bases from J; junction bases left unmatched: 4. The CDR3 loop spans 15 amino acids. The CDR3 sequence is CASSLLWTGDEKLFF. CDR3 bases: TGTGCCAGCAGCTTATTGTGGACAGGGGATGAAAAACTGTTTTTT.

DNA of the CDR3: TGTGCCACCCTAGTAGCCGGGTCCTTAAACTATGGCTACACCTTC. This translates into CATLVAGSLNYGYTF. This chain uses TRBV2 with TRBJ1-2; D unresolved. Trimming pared 10 bases from V and 2 bases from J, leaving 20 bases between. The CDR3 covers 15 residues. Germline V lookup: CDR1 SNHLY, CDR2 FYNNEI.

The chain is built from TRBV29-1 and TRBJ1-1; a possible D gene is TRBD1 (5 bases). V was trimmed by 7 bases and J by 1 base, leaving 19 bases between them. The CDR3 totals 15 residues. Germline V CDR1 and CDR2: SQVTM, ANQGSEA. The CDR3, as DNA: TGCAGCGGTAGACAGATGATCGATGCGAACACTGAAGCTTTCTTT. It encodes CSGRQMIDANTEAFF.

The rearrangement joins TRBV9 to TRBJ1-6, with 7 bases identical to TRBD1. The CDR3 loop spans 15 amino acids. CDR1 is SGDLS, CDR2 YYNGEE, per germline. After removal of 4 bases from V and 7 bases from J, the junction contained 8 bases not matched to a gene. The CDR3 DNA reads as TGTGCCAGCAGCCTGACCGGGACAGACAATTCACCCCTCCACTTT. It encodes CASSLTGTDNSPLHF. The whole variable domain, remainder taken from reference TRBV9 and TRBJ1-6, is DSGVTQTPKHLITATGQRVTLRCSPRSGDLSVYWYQQSLDQGLQFLIQYYNGEERAKGNILERFSAQQFPDLHSELNLSSLELGDSALYFCASSLTGTDNSPLHFGNGTRLTVT.

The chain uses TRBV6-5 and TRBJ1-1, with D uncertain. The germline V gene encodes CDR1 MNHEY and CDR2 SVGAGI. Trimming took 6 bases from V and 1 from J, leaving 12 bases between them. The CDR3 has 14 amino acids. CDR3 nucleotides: TGTGCCAGCAGCATACCGGGTGCGAACACTGAAGCTTTCTTT. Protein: CASSIPGANTEAFF.

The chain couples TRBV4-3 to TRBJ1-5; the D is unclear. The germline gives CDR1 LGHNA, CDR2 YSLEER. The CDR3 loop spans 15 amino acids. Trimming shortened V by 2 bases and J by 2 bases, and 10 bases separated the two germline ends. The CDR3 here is CASSQNLFGNQPQHF. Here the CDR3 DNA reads TGCGCCAGCAGCCAAAATCTCTTCGGCAATCAGCCCCAGCATTTT.

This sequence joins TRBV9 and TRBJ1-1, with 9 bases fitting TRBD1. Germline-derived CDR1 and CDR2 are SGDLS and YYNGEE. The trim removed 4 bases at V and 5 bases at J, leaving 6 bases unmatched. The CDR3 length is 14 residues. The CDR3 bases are TGTGCCAGCAGCCCGGGACAGGGAGGAACTGAAGCTTTCTTT. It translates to CASSPGQGGTEAFF.

The CDR3 loop reads CASSSGQRQIKNTIYF. Here the CDR3 DNA reads TGTGCCAGCAGTTCAGGACAGCGCCAGATAAAAAACACCATATATTTT. This chain links TRBV28 with TRBJ1-3; a weak D match, TRBD1 (6 bases). The CDR3 consists of 16 residues. V shed 4 bases and J shed 6 bases, with 19 bases lying between them. The V gene's germline CDR1 is MDHEN and CDR2 SYDVKM. Full variable domain (missing parts from reference TRBV28 and TRBJ1-3): DVKVTQSSRYLVKRTGEKVFLECVQDMDHENMFWYRQDPGLGLRLIYFSYDVKMKEKGDIPEGYSVSREKKERFSLILESASTNQTSMYLCASSSGQRQIKNTIYFGEGSWLTVV.

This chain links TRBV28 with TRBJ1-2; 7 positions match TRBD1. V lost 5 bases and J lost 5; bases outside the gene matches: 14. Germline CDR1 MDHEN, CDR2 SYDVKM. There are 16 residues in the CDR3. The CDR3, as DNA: TGTGCCAGCAGTCCAGGGATGACAGGGATAGGGTATGGCTACACCTTC. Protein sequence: CASSPGMTGIGYGYTF.

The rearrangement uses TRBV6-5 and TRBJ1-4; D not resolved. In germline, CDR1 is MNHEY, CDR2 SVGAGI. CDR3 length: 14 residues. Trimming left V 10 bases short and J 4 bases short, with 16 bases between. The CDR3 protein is CATSDGQLNEKLFF. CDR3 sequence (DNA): TGTGCCACCAGCGATGGTCAACTTAATGAAAAACTGTTTTTT.

CDR3 DNA sequence: TGCAGCGTTCTAACTAATGAAAAACTGTTTTTT. It codes for CSVLTNEKLFF. The J gene is TRBJ1-4, the V gene TRBV29-1; no definite D call. Germline values: CDR1 SQVTM, CDR2 ANQGSEA. This CDR3 is built from 11 residues. The V and J ends lost 5 bases and 1 base respectively, with 2 bases between them.

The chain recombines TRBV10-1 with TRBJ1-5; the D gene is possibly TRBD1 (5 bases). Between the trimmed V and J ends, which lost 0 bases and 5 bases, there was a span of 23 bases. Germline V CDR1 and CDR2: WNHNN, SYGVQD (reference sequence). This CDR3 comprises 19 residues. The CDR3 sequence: CASSESKRGQLHGDQPQHF. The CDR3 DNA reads TGCGCCAGCAGTGAGTCGAAAAGGGGCCAACTGCATGGGGATCAGCCCCAGCATTTT.

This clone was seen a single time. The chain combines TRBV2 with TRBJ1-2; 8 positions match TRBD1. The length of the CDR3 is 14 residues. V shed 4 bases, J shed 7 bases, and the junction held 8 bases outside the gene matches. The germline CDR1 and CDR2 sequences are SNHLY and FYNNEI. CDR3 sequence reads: CASSGVDRVVGYTF. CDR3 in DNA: TGTGCCAGCAGTGGGGTGGACAGGGTTGTTGGCTACACCTTC.